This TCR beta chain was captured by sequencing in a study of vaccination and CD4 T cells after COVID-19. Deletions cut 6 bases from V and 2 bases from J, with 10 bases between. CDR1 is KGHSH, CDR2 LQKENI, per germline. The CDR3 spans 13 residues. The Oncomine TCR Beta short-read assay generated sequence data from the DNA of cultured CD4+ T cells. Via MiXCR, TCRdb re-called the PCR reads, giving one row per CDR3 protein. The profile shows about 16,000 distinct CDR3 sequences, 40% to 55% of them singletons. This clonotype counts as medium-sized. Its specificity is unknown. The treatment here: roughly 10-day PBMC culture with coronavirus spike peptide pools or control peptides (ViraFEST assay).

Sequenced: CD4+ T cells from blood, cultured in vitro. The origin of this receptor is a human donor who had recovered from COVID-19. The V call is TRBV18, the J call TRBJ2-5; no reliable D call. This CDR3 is CASSPRLQETQYF. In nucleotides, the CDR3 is TGTGCCAGCTCGCCGCGGTTACAAGAGACCCAGTACTTC.